These T cell receptor beta chains were read from a single sample in a study of T cells in Graves' hyperthyroidism and ophthalmopathy. A single record per CDR3 protein comes from TCRdb applying MiXCR to the multiplex PCR reads. The sample contains around 340,000 distinct CDR3 sequences, 15% to 20% of which appear only once. The specimen sequenced was blood. Receptors originate from a woman in her forties with Graves' ophthalmopathy. Each CDR3 is given with its conserved first and last residue. A D gene is named only where the DNA matches it firmly. Some rows mark clone size as missing; the rest say once, few, many or name a class of expanded clone.

cdr3_length clone_size d_call j_call v_call cdr3_nt cdr3_aa
14 . . TRBJ2-5 TRBV7-6 TGTGCCAGCAGGGACTCACAGTACCAAGAGACACAGTACTTC CASRDSQYQETQYF
14 many . TRBJ2-7 TRBV30 TGTGCCTGGAATAGCGGTCAGGGGATCAACGAGCAGTACTTC CAWNSGQGINEQYF
10 many . TRBJ2-2 TRBV6-2/TRBV6-3 TGTGCCGGAGGTAGCGGGGAGCTGTTTTTT CAGGSGELFF
12 many . TRBJ2-7 TRBV20-1 TGCAGTGCTAGAAGGCTATCGGACGAGCAGTACTTC CSARRLSDEQYF
13 . TRBD1 TRBJ1-2 TRBV20-1 TGCAGTGCTAGGAGGGGGCTAGTCTATGGCTACACCTTC CSARRGLVYGYTF
15 few . TRBJ1-1 TRBV3-1 TGTGCCAGCAGCCAAGAGCCCCTAGGGACCACTGAAGCTTTCTTT CASSQEPLGTTEAFF
16 many . TRBJ2-7 TRBV11-1 TGTGCCAGCAGCTTAGAGGCCGGGCTGAACTCCTACGAGCAGTACTTC CASSLEAGLNSYEQYF
14 many TRBD2 TRBJ2-2 TRBV29-1 TGCAGCGTTCTGACTAGCGCGAACACCGGGGAGCTGTTTTTT CSVLTSANTGELFF
15 many . TRBJ2-7 TRBV18 TGTGCCAGCTCACCTGACACACCGCAACTGTACGAGCAGTACTTC CASSPDTPQLYEQYF
15 many . TRBJ1-1 TRBV20-1 TGCAGTGCCCAATCCCAAGCGGGGGGGAACACTGAAGCTTTCTTT CSAQSQAGGNTEAFF
15 many TRBD2 TRBJ2-5 TRBV6-5 TGTGCCAGCAGGACTGCAGGACTAGCGGGAGAGACCCAGTACTTC CASRTAGLAGETQYF
16 . . TRBJ1-2 TRBV6-1 TGTGCCAGCAGTGATTCACTCCGGGTTCTCGACTATGGCTACACCTTC CASSDSLRVLDYGYTF
14 many . TRBJ2-2 TRBV7-3 TGTGCCAGCAGCTTAACGGGGTCCACCGGGGAGCTGTTTTTT CASSLTGSTGELFF
15 many TRBD2 TRBJ2-5 TRBV12-3/TRBV12-4 TGTGCCAGCAGCCTACGACTAGCGGGGGAAGAGACCCAGTACTTC CASSLRLAGEETQYF
15 many . TRBJ1-3 TRBV7-2 TGTGCCAGCAGCTTAGTGCCCAGGGCTGGAAACACCATATATTTT CASSLVPRAGNTIYF
17 many . TRBJ1-1 TRBV5-1 TGCGCCAGCAGCTCCGACTCGGGCTCAGTCACGTTCACTGAAGCTTTCTTT CASSSDSGSVTFTEAFF
15 . TRBD2 TRBJ2-5 TRBV12-5 TGTGCTAGTGGTTTTGGGTTAGCGGGAGAAGAGACCCAGTACTTC CASGFGLAGEETQYF
15 few TRBD2 TRBJ2-7 TRBV7-2 TGTGCCAGCAGCTTAGGGGTGAGCGGGGGCTACGAGCAGTACTTC CASSLGVSGGYEQYF
15 many . TRBJ2-5 TRBV15 TGTGCCACCAGCAGGGCTTCTAGCGTGGCAGAGACCCAGTACTTC CATSRASSVAETQYF
17 many TRBD1 TRBJ1-2 TRBV27 TGTGCCAGCAGTCCTTCGACAGGGGCGGGGGTTAACTATGGCTACACCTTC CASSPSTGAGVNYGYTF
15 . . TRBJ1-5 TRBV10-3 TGTGCCATCAGTGAGGATATTCGGGCCAATCAGCCCCAGCATTTT CAISEDIRANQPQHF
16 many . TRBJ1-5 TRBV13 TGTGCCAGCAGCCACCGGACAGAGGGGAGCAATCAGCCCCAGCATTTT CASSHRTEGSNQPQHF
19 many . TRBJ2-2 TRBV6-2/TRBV6-3 TGTGCCAGCAGTTACTCTAGTTCCCTGTCCGGGTTTATCGCCGGGGAGCTGTTTTTT CASSYSSSLSGFIAGELFF
15 . . TRBJ2-5 TRBV6-1 TGTGCCAGCATGGAATTTACGGGAGTTGCAGGGACCCAGTACTTC CASMEFTGVAGTQYF
13 many TRBD2 TRBJ2-5 TRBV20-1 TGCAGTGCCCTTAGGACTAGCCAAGAGACCCAGTACTTC CSALRTSQETQYF
18 many . TRBJ1-2 TRBV4-1 TGCGCCAGCAGCCAATCCTCCCGGGCGGGAGATACCAACTATGGCTACACCTTC CASSQSSRAGDTNYGYTF
14 many TRBD1 TRBJ2-7 TRBV6-1 TGTGCCAGCGCAAGCAGGGGGCCCCCTGACGAGCAGTACTTC CASASRGPPDEQYF
15 many TRBD2 TRBJ2-7 TRBV7-8 TGTGCCAGCAGTCGTTTAACTAGCGCTACCTACGGGCAGTACTTC CASSRLTSATYGQYF
13 few . TRBJ2-7 TRBV7-2 TGTGCCAGCAGCTCCGTAGCATCCTACGAGCAGTACTTC CASSSVASYEQYF
14 many TRBD1 TRBJ2-3 TRBV7-8 TGTGCCAGCAGCCCGGGACAGTCCCCTCATACGCAGTATTTT CASSPGQSPHTQYF
18 many . TRBJ2-5 TRBV6-5 TGTGCCAGCAGTTACCCCCGGGACCCCACCGGGCCGCGAGAGACCCAGTACTTC CASSYPRDPTGPRETQYF
15 many . TRBJ1-2 TRBV27 TGTGCCAGCAGCCCTGGACTCAACCGCCCCTTTGGCTACACCTTC CASSPGLNRPFGYTF
15 . . TRBJ1-1 TRBV6-2/TRBV6-3 TGTGCCAACAGTTACCCTTTCCCCGAAAGTACTGAAGCTTACTTT CANSYPFPESTEAYF
13 many . TRBJ1-5 TRBV12-3/TRBV12-4 TGTGCCAGCAGTTTTACAGGGAATCAGCCCCAGCATTTT CASSFTGNQPQHF
14 many TRBD2 TRBJ2-7 TRBV11-2 TGTGCCAGCAGCGGGAGGGACGAAGTCAACGAGCAGTACTTC CASSGRDEVNEQYF
12 many . TRBJ2-7 TRBV6-1 TGTGCCAGCTTCAGGGGAACCTACGAGCAGTACTTC CASFRGTYEQYF
15 . TRBD2 TRBJ2-7 TRBV5-8 TGTGCCAGCAGCTTGGGCGGGAGAATCGATTACGAGCAGTACTTC CASSLGGRIDYEQYF
14 many . TRBJ1-5 TRBV6-1 TGTGCCAGCGCCCTCCGGGACGGCAATCAGCCCCAGCATTTT CASALRDGNQPQHF
17 many . TRBJ2-5 TRBV11-1 TGTGCCAGCAGCCCTTATCCCATAGACTTCGGAAAAGAGACCCAGTACTTC CASSPYPIDFGKETQYF
14 many . TRBJ1-1 TRBV28 TGTGCCAGCAGTTCCCCCCCAGGGAGGACTGAAGCTTTCTTT CASSSPPGRTEAFF
13 many . TRBJ2-7 TRBV2 TGTGCCAGCAGTACCGGGACAAAATACGAGCAGTACTTC CASSTGTKYEQYF
14 . . TRBJ2-7 TRBV6-5 TGTGCCAGCAGTTACTCGCGGACAGCCTACGAGCAGTACTTC CASSYSRTAYEQYF
15 few . TRBJ1-2 TRBV6-5 TGTGCCAGCAGTTTGTACGATGGAGGACTCTATGGCTACACCTTC CASSLYDGGLYGYTF
17 many . TRBJ1-2 TRBV4-2 TGTGCCAGCAGCCAAGAAGGCGGGGGGCCGACTAACTATGGCTACACCTTC CASSQEGGGPTNYGYTF
14 few . TRBJ2-2 TRBV20-1 TGCAGTGCTCTCCCCGACTCAAACACCGGGGAGCTGTTTTTT CSALPDSNTGELFF
14 many TRBD1 TRBJ2-7 TRBV30 TGTGCCTGGAGTGTTGGACAGGGCTTGGAAAAGCAGTACTTC CAWSVGQGLEKQYF
13 many . TRBJ1-1 TRBV6-5 TGTGCCAGCGCCAGGGAGCCATGGGGTGAAGCTTTCTTT CASAREPWGEAFF
15 many . TRBJ1-5 TRBV6-1 TGTGCCAGCAGTCTGAAAAGGGGGATAGATCAGCCCCAGCATTTT CASSLKRGIDQPQHF